Listed below are T cell receptor beta chains from one sample, sequenced in a study of vaccination and CD4 T cells after COVID-19. No antigen has been assigned to these receptors. TCRdb processed the PCR reads anew with MiXCR; each CDR3 protein has one entry. The sample lists around 11,000 distinct CDR3 sequences; 77% were seen once. What was sequenced was CD4+ T cells from blood, cultured in vitro. Receptor source: a human donor who had recovered from COVID-19. The CDR3 runs from the conserved cysteine through the conserved F or W. The D gene is left open where the match is weak. A clone size is listed for some rows: how often the clone was seen (once, few, many), or a class if it is expanded.

v_gene	j_gene	d_gene	abundance	CDR3nt	CDR3aa
TRBV6-1	TRBJ2-7	TRBD1	-	TGTGCCAGCACAAAAGGACAGGGGTGGACCTACGAGCAGTACTTC	CASTKGQGWTYEQYF
TRBV15	TRBJ1-4	TRBD1	-	TGTGCCACCAGCGCCGCCGGGACAGGGGTTGGAAAACTGTTTTTT	CATSAAGTGVGKLFF
TRBV7-2	TRBJ2-1	TRBD2	-	TGTGCCAGCAGCTTACTGATAGCGGGAATGAATGAGCAGTTCTTC	CASSLLIAGMNEQFF
TRBV7-2	TRBJ2-5	-	-	TGTGCCAGCAGCTTGGGTGGGGTTGGAGAGACCCAGTACTTC	CASSLGGVGETQYF
TRBV27	TRBJ2-3	TRBD2	few	TGTGCCAGCAGTTTAGCGGGACTAGCGTTTACGCAGTATTTT	CASSLAGLAFTQYF
TRBV15	TRBJ1-2	-	once	TGTGCCACCAGCAGATCAAGGGCCGGCGGCAGGGCCCAGAACACCTTC	CATSRSRAGGRAQNTF
TRBV7-2	TRBJ1-5	-	-	TGTGCCAGCAGCTCCGGGAATCAGCCCCAGCATTTT	CASSSGNQPQHF
TRBV15	TRBJ2-5	-	-	TGTGCCACCAGCAGAGGATCCGGGACCCCCTACGAGACCCAGTACTTC	CATSRGSGTPYETQYF
TRBV19	TRBJ2-1	TRBD2	-	TGTGCCAGTAGTCCAAGGACTAGCGGGCCTGAGCAGTTCTTC	CASSPRTSGPEQFF
TRBV20-1	TRBJ1-1	TRBD1	-	TGCAGTGCTAGAGTAGTACAGGGGTGGGCGAACACTGAAGCTTTCTTT	CSARVVQGWANTEAFF
TRBV7-2	TRBJ1-5	-	-	TGTGCCAGCAGTATACGGGGGGGGTCGGATAGCAATCAGCCCCAGCATTTT	CASSIRGGSDSNQPQHF
TRBV19	TRBJ2-1	TRBD1	-	TGTGCCAGTAGTATAGGATACAGGGGGTTCTACAATGAGCAGTTCTTC	CASSIGYRGFYNEQFF
TRBV7-6	TRBJ1-2	TRBD1	-	TGTGCCAGCAGCTTAGATACAGGGGGTGGCTACACCTTC	CASSLDTGGGYTF
TRBV20-1	TRBJ2-2	-	-	TGCAGTGCTAGAGATCTTCACGCAGGGGACACCGGGGAGCTGTTTTTT	CSARDLHAGDTGELFF
TRBV7-9	TRBJ2-3	TRBD2	-	TGTGCCAGCAGCTTCGGGGGGACCCTAGTTAGTACGCAGTATTTT	CASSFGGTLVSTQYF
TRBV6-5	TRBJ1-1	-	-	TGTGCCAGCAGTTACTCGCTCTGGGGCACTGAAGCTTTCTTT	CASSYSLWGTEAFF
TRBV24-1	TRBJ1-5	-	-	TGTGCCACCAGTGTCATAGGGCGATATAGCAATCAGCCCCAGCATTTT	CATSVIGRYSNQPQHF
TRBV24-1	TRBJ1-5	-	-	TGTGCCACCAGTGACTCCAGGCAGGGTTTATTCAATCAGCCCCAGCATTTT	CATSDSRQGLFNQPQHF
TRBV19	TRBJ1-5	-	once	TGTGCCAGTACCACTGGCGTGATTAGCAATCAGCCCCAGCATTTT	CASTTGVISNQPQHF
TRBV5-4	TRBJ2-1	TRBD2	-	TGTGCCAGCAGCGAAAGTCGGACTAGCGGGAACCATGAGCAGTTCTTC	CASSESRTSGNHEQFF
TRBV20-1	TRBJ2-3	-	-	TGCAGTGCCATCAGGGTTCCGGGTAAGGGAGATACGCAGTATTTT	CSAIRVPGKGDTQYF
TRBV7-2	TRBJ2-3	-	-	TGTGCCAGCAGTCCTTGGAGCACAGATACGCAGTATTTT	CASSPWSTDTQYF
TRBV21-1	TRBJ2-3	-	-	-	CASLPVGTGTDTQYF
TRBV15	TRBJ2-1	TRBD2	-	TGTGCCACCAGCAAAGAACTAGCGGGAGGAGGCAATGAGCAGTTCTTC	CATSKELAGGGNEQFF
TRBV7-2	TRBJ2-7	-	-	TGTGCCAGCAATCGGGACGTCTCCTACGAGCAGTACTTC	CASNRDVSYEQYF
TRBV28	TRBJ1-5	TRBD1	few	TGTGCCAGCAGTTCCTTGCACCACAGGGGACGAAGCAATCAGCCCCAGCATTTT	CASSSLHHRGRSNQPQHF
TRBV20-1	TRBJ2-1	TRBD2	-	TGCAGTGCGCCAGGGTACGGGACTAGCGGCTACAATGAGCAGTTCTTC	CSAPGYGTSGYNEQFF
TRBV7-2	TRBJ2-2	-	-	TGTGCCAGCAGCTTAGGGAGGGTTGGGGAGCTGTTTTTT	CASSLGRVGELFF
TRBV20-1	TRBJ2-3	TRBD2	-	TGCAGTGCCGCCTTAGCGGGAAAAAGGGCAGATACGCAGTATTTT	CSAALAGKRADTQYF
TRBV15	TRBJ1-1	-	-	TGTGCCACCACGAGGGCAGGGAAGAACACTGAAGCTTTCTTT	CATTRAGKNTEAFF
TRBV15	TRBJ1-1	TRBD1	-	TGTGCCACCAGCAGATCGGTCACACGGCAGGGGGACACTGAAGCTTTCTTT	CATSRSVTRQGDTEAFF
TRBV9	TRBJ2-3	-	-	TGTGCCAGCGGTGTGACGCAGTATTTT	CASGVTQYF
TRBV5-4	TRBJ2-5	-	-	TGTGCCAGCTACTCCGGGACCACGAAGACCCAGTACTTC	CASYSGTTKTQYF
TRBV7-2	TRBJ2-3	TRBD2	-	TGTGCCAGCAGCTTGGGAGGGTTGACAGATACGCAGTATTTT	CASSLGGLTDTQYF
TRBV6-1	TRBJ1-5	-	-	TGTGCCAGCACTCTTACGGGCCTCGAAAATCAGCCCCAGCATTTT	CASTLTGLENQPQHF
TRBV20-1	TRBJ1-2	-	-	TGCAGTGCTTCCCGGGACAACTATGGCTACACCTTC	CSASRDNYGYTF
TRBV20-1	TRBJ1-2	-	-	TGCAGTGCTAGAGAACAGGCCCGAGAGGGCTACACCTTC	CSAREQAREGYTF
TRBV6-1	TRBJ1-5	TRBD1	-	TGTGCCAGCAGGGGGACGGGACAGAGCGAATGGCAGCCCCAGCATTTT	CASRGTGQSEWQPQHF
TRBV6-1	TRBJ2-3	-	-	TGTGCCAACAGAAACGGACAGACGAGCACAGATACGCAGTATTTT	CANRNGQTSTDTQYF
TRBV7-8	TRBJ1-1	TRBD1	-	TGTGCCAGCAGCCGAACAGGGGGCCCCACTGAAGCTTTCTTT	CASSRTGGPTEAFF
TRBV7-2	TRBJ1-1	TRBD1	once	TGTGCCAGCAGCCAGGGACAGCTTATGAACACTGAAGCTTTCTTT	CASSQGQLMNTEAFF
TRBV6-1	TRBJ1-5	-	once	TGTGCCAGCAGTCACGACAGACGATCTAGCAATCAGCCCCAGCATTTT	CASSHDRRSSNQPQHF
TRBV7-2	TRBJ2-3	TRBD2	-	TGTGCCAGCAGCTTAAAGCGGGAGGTTACGCAGTATTTT	CASSLKREVTQYF
TRBV6-2/TRBV6-3	TRBJ1-2	-	few	TGTGCCAGCAGCCCCGGACAGACGGTCTATGGCTACACCTTC	CASSPGQTVYGYTF
TRBV6-1	TRBJ2-1	TRBD2	-	TGTGCCAGCAGGGGGACTAGTGTCAATGAGCAGTTCTTC	CASRGTSVNEQFF
TRBV20-1	TRBJ2-7	TRBD1	-	TGCAGTGCTAGACGACAGGGGGCAGGGTACGAGCAGTACTTC	CSARRQGAGYEQYF
TRBV7-9	TRBJ1-4	-	-	TGTGCCAGCAGCTTGAACAGCTATAATGAAAAACTGTTTTTT	CASSLNSYNEKLFF
TRBV15	TRBJ1-1	-	-	TGTGCCACCAGCAGCACGGGACACATGAACACTGAAGCTTTCTTT	CATSSTGHMNTEAFF
TRBV28	TRBJ1-6	TRBD1	once	TGTGCCAGCAGCACCGAGCGACAGGGTGTTTCACCCCTCCACTTT	CASSTERQGVSPLHF
TRBV27	TRBJ2-3	TRBD1	few	TGTGCCAGCAGTCTATTCCCCACCGGGACAGGGGGCCCAGATACGCAGTATTTT	CASSLFPTGTGGPDTQYF
TRBV19	TRBJ1-2	-	-	TGTGCCAGTAGTACCGGACACGATTCGGGCTATGGCTACACCTTC	CASSTGHDSGYGYTF
TRBV7-6	TRBJ2-7	TRBD1	few	TGTGCCAGCAGCTTAGACGGGACAGGGAGCTACGAGCAGTACTTC	CASSLDGTGSYEQYF
TRBV15	TRBJ2-1	TRBD2	-	TGTGCCACCAGCAGAGCTTCAGCGGGAGTTCATAGCTCCTACAATGAGCAGTTCTTC	CATSRASAGVHSSYNEQFF